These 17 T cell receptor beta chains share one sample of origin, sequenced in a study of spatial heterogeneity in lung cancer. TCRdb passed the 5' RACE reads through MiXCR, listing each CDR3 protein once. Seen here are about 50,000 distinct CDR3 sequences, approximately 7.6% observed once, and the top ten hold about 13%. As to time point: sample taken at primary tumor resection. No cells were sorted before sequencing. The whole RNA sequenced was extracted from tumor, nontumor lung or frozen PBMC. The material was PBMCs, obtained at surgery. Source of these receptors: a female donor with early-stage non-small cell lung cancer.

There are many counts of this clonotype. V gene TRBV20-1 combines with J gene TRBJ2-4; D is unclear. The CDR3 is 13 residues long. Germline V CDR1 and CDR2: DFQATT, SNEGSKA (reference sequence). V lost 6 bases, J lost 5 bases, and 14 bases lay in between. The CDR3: CSATIGHENIQYF. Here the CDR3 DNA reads TGCAGTGCGACAATCGGTCATGAAAACATTCAGTACTTC.

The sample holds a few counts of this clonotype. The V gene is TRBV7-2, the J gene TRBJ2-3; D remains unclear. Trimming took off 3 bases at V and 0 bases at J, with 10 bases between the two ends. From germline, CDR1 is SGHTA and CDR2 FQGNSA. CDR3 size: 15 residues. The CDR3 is CASSFEGPSTDTQYF. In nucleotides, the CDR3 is TGTGCCAGCAGCTTCGAAGGTCCTAGCACAGATACGCAGTATTTT. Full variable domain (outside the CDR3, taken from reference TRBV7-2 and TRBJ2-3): GAGVSQSPSNKVTEKGKDVELRCDPISGHTALYWYRQSLGQGLEFLIYFQGNSAPDKSGLPSDRFSAERTGGSVSTLTIQRTQQEDSAVYLCASSFEGPSTDTQYFGPGTRLTVL.

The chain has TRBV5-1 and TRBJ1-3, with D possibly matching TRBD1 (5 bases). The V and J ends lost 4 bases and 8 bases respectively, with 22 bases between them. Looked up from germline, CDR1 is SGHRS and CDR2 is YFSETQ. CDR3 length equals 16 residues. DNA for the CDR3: TGCGCCAGCAGCCCGTCCCTTCGAGGGGCGGGGGACACCATATATTTT. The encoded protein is CASSPSLRGAGDTIYF.

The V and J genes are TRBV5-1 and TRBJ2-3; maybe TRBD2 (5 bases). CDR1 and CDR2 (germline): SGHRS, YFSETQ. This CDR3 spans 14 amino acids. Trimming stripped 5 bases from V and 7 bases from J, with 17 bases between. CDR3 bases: TGCGCCAGCAGGCAGAATCCCGGGAAGTATACGCAGTATTTT. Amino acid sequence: CASRQNPGKYTQYF.

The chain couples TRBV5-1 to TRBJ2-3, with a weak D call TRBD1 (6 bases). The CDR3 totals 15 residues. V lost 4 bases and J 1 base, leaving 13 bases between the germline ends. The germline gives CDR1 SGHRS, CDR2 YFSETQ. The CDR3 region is CASSGDTRGTDTQYF. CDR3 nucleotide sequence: TGCGCCAGCAGCGGGGACACCCGAGGCACAGATACGCAGTATTTT.

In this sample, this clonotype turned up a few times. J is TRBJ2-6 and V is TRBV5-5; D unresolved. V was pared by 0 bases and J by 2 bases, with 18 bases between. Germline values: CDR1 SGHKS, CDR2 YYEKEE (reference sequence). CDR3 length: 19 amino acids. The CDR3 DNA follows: TGTGCCAGCAGCTTGGAGGCGCTGCCGACGTGGGCTGGGGCCAACGTCCTGACTTTC. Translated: CASSLEALPTWAGANVLTF. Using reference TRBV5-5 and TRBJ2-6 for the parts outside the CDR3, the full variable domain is DAGVTQSPTHLIKTRGQQVTLRCSPISGHKSVSWYQQVLGQGPQFIFQYYEKEERGRGNFPDRFSARQFPNYSSELNVNALLLGDSALYLCASSLEALPTWAGANVLTFGAGSRLTVL.

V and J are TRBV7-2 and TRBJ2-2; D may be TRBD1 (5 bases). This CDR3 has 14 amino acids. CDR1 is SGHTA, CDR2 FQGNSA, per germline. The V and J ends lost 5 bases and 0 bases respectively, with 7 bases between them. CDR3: CASSLTANTGELFF. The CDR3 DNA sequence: TGTGCCAGCAGCCTGACAGCGAACACCGGGGAGCTGTTTTTT.

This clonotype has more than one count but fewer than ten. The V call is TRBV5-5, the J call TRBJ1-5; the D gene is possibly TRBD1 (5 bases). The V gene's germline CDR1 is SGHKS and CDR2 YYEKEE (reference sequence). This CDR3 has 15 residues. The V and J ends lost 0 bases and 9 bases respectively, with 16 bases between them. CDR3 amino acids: CASSLEGLGVRPQHF. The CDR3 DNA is TGTGCCAGCAGCTTGGAGGGATTGGGGGTTCGGCCCCAGCATTTT.

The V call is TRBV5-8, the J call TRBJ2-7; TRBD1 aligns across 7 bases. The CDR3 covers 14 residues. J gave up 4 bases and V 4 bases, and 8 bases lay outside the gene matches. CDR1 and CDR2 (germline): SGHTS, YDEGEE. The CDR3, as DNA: TGTGCCAGCAGCCCGGACAGGAGGTGGTACGAGCAGTACTTC. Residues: CASSPDRRWYEQYF.

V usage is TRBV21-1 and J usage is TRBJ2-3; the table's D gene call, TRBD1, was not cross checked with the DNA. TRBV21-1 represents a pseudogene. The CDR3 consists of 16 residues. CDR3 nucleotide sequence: TGTGCCAGCAGCAAAGGGGGCCCCCTGGGGCCAGATACGCAGTATTTT. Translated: CASSKGGPLGPDTQYF.

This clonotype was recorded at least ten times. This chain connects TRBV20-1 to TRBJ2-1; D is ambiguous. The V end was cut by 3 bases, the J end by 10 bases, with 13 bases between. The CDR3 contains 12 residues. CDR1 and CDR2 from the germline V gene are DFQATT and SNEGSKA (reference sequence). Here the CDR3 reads CSASSPNQEQFF. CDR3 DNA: TGCAGTGCTAGTTCGCCCAACCAGGAGCAGTTCTTC.

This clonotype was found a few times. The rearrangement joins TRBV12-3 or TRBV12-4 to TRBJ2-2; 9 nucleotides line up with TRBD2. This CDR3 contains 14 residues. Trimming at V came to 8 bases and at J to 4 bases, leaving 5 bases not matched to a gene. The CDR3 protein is CASWRGGSTGELFF. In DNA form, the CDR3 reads TGTGCCAGCTGGCGGGGGGGTAGCACCGGGGAGCTGTTTTTT.

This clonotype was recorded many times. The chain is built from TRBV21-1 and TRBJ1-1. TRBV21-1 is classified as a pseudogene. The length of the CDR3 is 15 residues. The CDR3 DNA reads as TGTGCCAGCAGCACATTGAGCCCCGGTGGCACTGAAGCTTTCTTT. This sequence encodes CASSTLSPGGTEAFF.

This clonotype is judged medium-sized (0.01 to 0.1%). The CDR3 loop reads CSVEVRQGREAFF. CDR3 coding DNA: TGCAGCGTTGAAGTTCGACAGGGCCGTGAAGCTTTCTTT. J is TRBJ1-1 and V is TRBV29-1, with 7 bases aligning to TRBD1. The germline CDR1 and CDR2 sequences are SQVTM and ANQGSEA. The CDR3 consists of 13 residues. Losses at the gene ends were 1 base for V and 7 bases for J; bases not matched to a gene: 6.

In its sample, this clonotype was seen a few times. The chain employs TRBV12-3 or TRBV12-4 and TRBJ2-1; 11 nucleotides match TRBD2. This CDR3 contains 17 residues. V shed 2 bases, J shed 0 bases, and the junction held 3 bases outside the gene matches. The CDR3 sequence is CASSLTSGGLSYNEQFF. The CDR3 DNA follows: TGTGCCAGCAGTTTAACTAGCGGGGGCCTCTCCTACAATGAGCAGTTCTTC.

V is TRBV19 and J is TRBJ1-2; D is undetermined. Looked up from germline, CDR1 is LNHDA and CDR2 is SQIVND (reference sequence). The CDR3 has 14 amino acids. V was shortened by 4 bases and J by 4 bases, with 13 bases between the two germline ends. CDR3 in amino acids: CASSTQRKIYGYTF. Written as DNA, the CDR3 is TGTGCCAGTAGTACGCAGAGGAAGATCTATGGCTACACCTTC.

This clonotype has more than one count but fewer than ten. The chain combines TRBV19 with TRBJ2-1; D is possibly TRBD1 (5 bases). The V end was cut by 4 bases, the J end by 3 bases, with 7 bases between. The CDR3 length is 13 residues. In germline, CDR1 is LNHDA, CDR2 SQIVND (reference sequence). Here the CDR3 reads CASSTRVYNEQFF. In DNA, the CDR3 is TGTGCCAGTAGTACCAGGGTCTACAATGAGCAGTTCTTC.